These 19 T cell receptor beta chains came from one sample sequenced in a study of T cell responses to AZD1222 COVID-19 vaccine. Repertoires were generated with immunoSEQ multiplex PCR, while TCRdb's copy carries only in-frame clones and drops some. In the table there are some 140,000 clones, around 93% of which are singletons. The source was peripheral blood, collected 28 days after the second AZD1222 dose. These receptor sequences come from an adult who received the AZD1222 COVID-19 vaccine.

The CDR3 reads CASSPPQAYEQYF. CDR3 in DNA: TGTGCCAGCTCACCACCCCAGGCCTACGAGCAGTACTTC. The V and J genes are TRBV18 and TRBJ2-7; D remains ambiguous. V lost 0 bases and J 2 bases, leaving 5 bases between the germline ends. The CDR3 has 13 residues. Germline V gene data show CDR1 as KGHSH and CDR2 as LQKENI.

This chain joins TRBV20-1 and TRBJ1-1; D unresolved. The CDR3 has 14 amino acids. Germline CDR1 reads DFQATT; CDR2 reads SNEGSKA (reference sequence). Trimming removed 3 bases at V and 5 bases at J, with 16 bases between. The CDR3 loop is CSASLIGVGTEAFF. In nucleotides, the CDR3 is TGCAGTGCTAGTTTGATCGGTGTGGGAACTGAAGCTTTCTTT.

CDR3 nucleotides: TGTGCCAGCAGTTTCACAGAAACCTACGAGCAGTACTTC. This sequence encodes CASSFTETYEQYF. The rearrangement links TRBV7-9 to TRBJ2-7, with D uncertain. V was trimmed by 6 bases and J by 2 bases, leaving 11 bases between them. CDR1 and CDR2 from the germline V gene are SEHNR and FQNEAQ (reference sequence). CDR3 length: 13 amino acids.

This chain joins TRBV5-1 and TRBJ2-7; weak D call: TRBD2 (5 bases). The CDR3 runs to 13 residues. Per the germline V gene, CDR1 is SGHRS and CDR2 is YFSETQ. Trimming removed 0 bases at V and 3 bases at J, with 7 bases between. CDR3 amino acids: CASSLELGYEQYF. CDR3 DNA sequence: TGCGCCAGCAGCTTGGAACTAGGCTACGAGCAGTACTTC.

This clone is medium-sized (0.01 to 0.1%) in the sample. Other DNA sequences in the sample encode the same CDR3. The chain has TRBV6-4 and TRBJ2-3; 10 positions agree with TRBD2. Germline V CDR1 and CDR2: MRHNA, SNTAGT. The CDR3 spans 15 residues. The V and J ends lost 2 bases and 2 bases, in that order; junction bases with no gene match: 1. CDR3 sequence: CASSDSGGATDTQYF. The CDR3 DNA is TGTGCCAGCAGTGACAGCGGGGGGGCCACAGATACGCAGTATTTT.

As concerns this clone: One end of the junction varies from germline; a read error may be responsible. The J gene is TRBJ1-2, the V gene TRBV2, with D uncertain. Looked up from germline, CDR1 is SNHLY and CDR2 is FYNNEI. This CDR3 contains 12 residues. The CDR3 region is CASSEAVPFENF. In DNA, the CDR3 is TGTGCCAGCAGTGAAGCTGTCCCGTTCGAAAACTTC.

This chain's CDR3 is CATSDPGRPGTDTQYF. The CDR3 DNA follows: TGTGCCACCAGTGACCCTGGTCGACCGGGGACAGATACGCAGTATTTT. The chain has TRBV24-1 and TRBJ2-3; a weak D match, TRBD2 (5 bases). The germline V gene encodes CDR1 KGHDR and CDR2 SFDVKD. The V end was cut by 4 bases, the J end by 3 bases, with 16 bases between. This CDR3 is built from 16 residues.

The chain is built from TRBV25-1 and TRBJ1-1; 9 positions match TRBD1. The CDR3 is 16 residues long. J gave up 2 bases and V 3 bases, and 7 bases lay outside the gene matches. Germline lookup yields CDR1 MGHDK and CDR2 SYGVNS. The CDR3 region is CASSDQWTGVNTEAFF. CDR3 in DNA: TGTGCCAGCAGTGACCAGTGGACAGGGGTAAACACTGAAGCTTTCTTT. Full variable domain (outside the CDR3, taken from reference TRBV25-1 and TRBJ1-1): EADIYQTPRYLVIGTGKKITLECSQTMGHDKMYWYQQDPGMELHLIHYSYGVNSTEKGDLSSESTVSRIRTEHFPLTLESARPSHTSQYLCASSDQWTGVNTEAFFGQGTRLTVV.

This chain uses TRBV5-4 with TRBJ2-5; TRBD2 matches 12 bases. Germline V lookup: CDR1 SGHNT, CDR2 YYREEE (reference sequence). The CDR3 totals 15 residues. The V segment lost 4 bases and the J segment 5 bases; nucleotides outside the gene matches: 6. In DNA, the CDR3 is TGTGCCAGCAGCCGTCTAGCGGGGGGGCAGGAGACCCAGTACTTC. Protein sequence: CASSRLAGGQETQYF.

The chain uses TRBV19 and TRBJ2-7, with D unresolved. This CDR3 contains 11 residues. The germline V gene encodes CDR1 LNHDA and CDR2 SQIVND (reference sequence). Between the trimmed V and J ends, which lost 8 bases and 3 bases, there was a span of 8 bases. The CDR3 is CASGFFYEQYF. CDR3 nucleotide sequence: TGTGCCAGTGGATTCTTCTACGAGCAGTACTTC. Full variable domain (remainder filled in from reference TRBV19 and TRBJ2-7): DGGITQSPKYLFRKEGQNVTLSCEQNLNHDAMYWYRQDPGQGLRLIYYSQIVNDFQKGDIAEGYSVSREKKESFPLTVTSAQKNPTAFYLCASGFFYEQYFGPGTRLTVT.

The chain has TRBV3-1 (or the pseudogene TRBV3-2) and TRBJ2-3, with a tentative D call TRBD1 (6 bases). The germline V gene has CDR1 LGHDT and CDR2 YNNKEL (reference sequence). The ends were cut back, 0 bases at V and 3 bases at J, with 10 bases in the middle. CDR3 length: 15 residues. The CDR3 sequence is CASSQDYRGTDTQYF. The CDR3 coding sequence is TGTGCCAGCAGCCAAGATTATAGGGGGACAGATACGCAGTATTTT.

The V and J genes are TRBV28 and TRBJ1-2; tentatively, D is TRBD1 (5 bases). V gave up 4 bases and J gave up 6 bases, with 9 bases separating them. The germline CDR1 and CDR2 sequences are MDHEN and SYDVKM. The CDR3 extends over 12 amino acids. DNA of the CDR3: TGTGCCAGCAGTTGGGGGTCGGATGGCTACACCTTC. It is translated as CASSWGSDGYTF.

The genes are TRBV19 and TRBJ1-5; maybe TRBD1 (5 bases). CDR1 and CDR2 (germline): LNHDA, SQIVND (reference sequence). The V and J ends lost 7 bases and 0 bases respectively, with 16 bases between them. CDR3 length: 16 amino acids. This CDR3 is CASISGQPFSNQPQHF. DNA of the CDR3: TGTGCCAGTATATCGGGGCAGCCCTTTAGCAATCAGCCCCAGCATTTT.

The CDR3 loop is CASNQGQGIDTQYF. CDR3 coding DNA: TGTGCCAGCAACCAAGGACAGGGGATCGATACGCAGTATTTT. This chain uses TRBV9 with TRBJ2-3, with TRBD1 matching over 9 bases. The junction had 8 bases not matched to a gene; V was cut back by 6 bases and J by 6 bases. The CDR3 is made up of 14 amino acids. Germline loops: CDR1 SGDLS, CDR2 YYNGEE.

V gene TRBV19 combines with J gene TRBJ2-1, with 9 bases fitting TRBD1. This CDR3 region has 15 residues. The germline CDR1 and CDR2 sequences are LNHDA and SQIVND (reference sequence). Unmatched junction bases numbered 6, after V lost 3 bases and J lost 6 bases. In nucleotides, the CDR3 is TGTGCCAGTAGTATCCCCGGACAGGGGTTCAATGAGCAGTTCTTC. It codes for CASSIPGQGFNEQFF.

The chain couples TRBV7-3 to TRBJ2-7; D could derive from TRBD1 or TRBD2 (6 bases each). The CDR3 is 14 amino acids. CDR1 is SGHTA and CDR2 is FQGTGA in the germline V gene. Trimming left V 5 bases short and J 1 base short, with 12 bases between. The CDR3 DNA reads TGTGCCAGCAGCGTAGGGGGGAGTTCCTACGAGCAGTACTTC. Amino acids: CASSVGGSSYEQYF. Based on the CDR3 plus reference TRBV7-3 and TRBJ2-7, the full variable domain is GAGVSQTPSNKVTEKGKYVELRCDPISGHTALYWYRQSLGQGPEFLIYFQGTGAADDSGLPNDRFFAVRPEGSVSTLKIQRTERGDSAVYLCASSVGGSSYEQYFGPGTRLTVT.

This chain joins TRBV3-1 (or the pseudogene TRBV3-2) and TRBJ1-1; no definite D call. From germline, CDR1 is LGHDT and CDR2 YNNKEL (reference sequence). Trimming cost V 4 bases and J 3 bases, with 9 bases left between them. This CDR3 spans 13 amino acids. The CDR3 DNA follows: TGTGCCAGCAGCCGGAGTGGGGACACTGAAGCTTTCTTT. This translates into CASSRSGDTEAFF.

The chain employs TRBV10-3 and TRBJ1-2; the D gene is possibly TRBD1 (5 bases). CDR1 is ENHRY and CDR2 is SYGVKD in the germline V gene. The length of the CDR3 is 15 residues. Trimming removed 6 bases at V and 4 bases at J, with 18 bases between. The CDR3 bases are TGTGCCATCAGCCCCAGGGAGGGAACCCCCTATGGCTACACCTTC. It is translated as CAISPREGTPYGYTF.

The chain combines TRBV9 with TRBJ1-5; TRBD1 agrees at 7 bases. CDR3 length: 14 amino acids. CDR1 is SGDLS and CDR2 is YYNGEE in the germline V gene. V lost 3 bases to trimming and J lost 4 bases; unmatched junction nucleotides: 4. The CDR3 spells CASSEGTANQPQHF. The CDR3 coding sequence is TGTGCCAGCAGCGAGGGGACAGCAAATCAGCCCCAGCATTTT.